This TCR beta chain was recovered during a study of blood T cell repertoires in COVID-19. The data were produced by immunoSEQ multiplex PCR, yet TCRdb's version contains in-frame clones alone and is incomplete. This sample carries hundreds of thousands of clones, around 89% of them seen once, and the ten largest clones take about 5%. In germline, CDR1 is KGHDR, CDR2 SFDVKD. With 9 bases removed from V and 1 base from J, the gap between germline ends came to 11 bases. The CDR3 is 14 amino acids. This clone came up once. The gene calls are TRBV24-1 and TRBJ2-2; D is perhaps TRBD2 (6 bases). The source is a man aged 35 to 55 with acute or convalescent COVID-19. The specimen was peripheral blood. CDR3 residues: CATRGAGNTGELFF. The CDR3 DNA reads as TGTGCCACCCGGGGAGCGGGGAACACCGGGGAGCTGTTTTTT.